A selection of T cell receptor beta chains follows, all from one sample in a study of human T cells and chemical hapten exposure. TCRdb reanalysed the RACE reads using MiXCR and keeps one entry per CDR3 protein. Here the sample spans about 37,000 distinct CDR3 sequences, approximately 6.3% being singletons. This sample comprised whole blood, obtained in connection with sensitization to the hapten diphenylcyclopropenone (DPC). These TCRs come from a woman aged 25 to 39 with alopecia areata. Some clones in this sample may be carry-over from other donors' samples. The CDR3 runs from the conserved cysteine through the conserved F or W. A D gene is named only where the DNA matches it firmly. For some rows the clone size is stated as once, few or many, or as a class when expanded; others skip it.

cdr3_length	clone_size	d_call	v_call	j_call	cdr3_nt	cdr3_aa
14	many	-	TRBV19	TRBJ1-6	TGTGCCAGTAGTAGGACAGCTAATAATTCACCCCTCCACTTT	CASSRTANNSPLHF
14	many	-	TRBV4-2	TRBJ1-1	TGTGCCAGCAGCCAAGATCAGGGGCGCCCTGAAGCTTTCTTT	CASSQDQGRPEAFF
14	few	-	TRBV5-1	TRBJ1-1	TGCGCCAGCAGCTCTGGACAGCTGAACACTGAAGCTTTCTTT	CASSSGQLNTEAFF
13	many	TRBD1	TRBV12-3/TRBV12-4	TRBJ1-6	TGTGCCAGCAGTCCGACAGGGAATTCACCCCTCCACTTT	CASSPTGNSPLHF
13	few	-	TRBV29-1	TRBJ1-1	TGCAGCGTTCTAGTACAATTGAACACTGAAGCTTTCTTT	CSVLVQLNTEAFF
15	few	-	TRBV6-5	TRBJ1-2	TGTGCCAGCAGTTACTCGCCAGGGCCGACCTATGGCTACACCTTC	CASSYSPGPTYGYTF
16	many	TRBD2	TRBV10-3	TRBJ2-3	TGTGCCATCAGTGTTACTAGCGGGGGAGACGAAGATACGCAGTATTTT	CAISVTSGGDEDTQYF
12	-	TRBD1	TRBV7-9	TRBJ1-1	TGTGCCAGCAGCCCTGGGACAGCCGAAGCTTTCTTT	CASSPGTAEAFF
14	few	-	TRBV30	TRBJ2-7	TGTGCCATAAAACGGATACAGAGCTCCTACGAGCAGTACTTC	CAIKRIQSSYEQYF
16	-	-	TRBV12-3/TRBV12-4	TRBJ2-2	TGTGCCAGCAGACAGGGATCCTCGGGGCGGACCGGGGAGCTGTTTTTT	CASRQGSSGRTGELFF
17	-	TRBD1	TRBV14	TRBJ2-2	TGTGCCAGCAGCCGCGCAGGGGGCTCATATAACACCGGGGAGCTGTTTTTT	CASSRAGGSYNTGELFF